This T cell receptor beta chain was found in a study of blood T cell repertoires in COVID-19 (dated by TCRdb to about 2020). A note on the overall study: The collaborator samples originated in the United States, Italy and Spain and spanned the acute and convalescent phases of COVID-19. The prospective study material was composed of cDNA or gDNA derived from T cells, B-cell-depleted T cells, or PBMCs. Deeply sampled blood TCRbeta repertoires from subjects exposed to, actively infected with, or recovered from COVID-19 were included in the dataset. The repertoires were released in a freely available public database meant as a resource for research on the immune response to SARS-CoV-2. Samples came from the ongoing ImmuneRACE study (first 160 participants) plus 1,254 subjects from 6 global collaborators. A de-identified subject ID, COVID-19 status, age in years and sex were almost always included in the sample metadata. HLA class I and class II types, where available, came from metadata supplied by the sample provider rather than from assay-based typing. On the study overall, not on this receptor specifically: The amount of clinical and demographic metadata varied by source and participant and was provided uncurated.

CDR1 and CDR2, per the germline V gene, are SNHLY and FYNNEI. V and J lose 3 bases and 7 bases, and a span of 13 bases separates them. The CDR3 numbers 15 residues from cysteine through phenylalanine. The sequence is cut down to CDR3 DNA, 45 bases in frame from base 1. Concerning this clone itself: It has no known antigen specificity. The sample holds no much larger clone one base away, and base qualities are not on file.

Another Seattle source contributed samples from volunteer blood donors who had recovered from COVID-19. Collaborating institutions collected whole blood in K2EDTA tubes following their own protocols. For TCRbeta analysis, collaborator samples were shipped as frozen whole blood, as isolated PBMCs, or as DNA extracted from either sample type. TCRbeta CDR3 regions were amplified from genomic DNA using the immunoSEQ Assay, a bias-controlled multiplex PCR. The source study handled its data this way. The number of nucleated cells in each sample was estimated from the amplification of reference gene primers within the assay. To quantify the absolute abundance of each unique TCRbeta CDR3 rearrangement, sequence reads were collapsed and filtered. Productive Simpson clonality was computed per sample as the square root of Simpson's diversity index over productive rearrangements. TCRdb mirrors the immuneACCESS table, restricted to in-frame sequences. Some clones are absent from its copies; in checked studies, under half trace to an unresolved V gene, and the reason for the others is unknown. D and trimming were read from the DNA, whereas the V and J calls and clone size are those reported in that table. Recorded for this sample are roughly 350,000 clones; around 91% of them occurred a single time. The top ten hold less than 3.5% of the sample.

Sample: peripheral blood. The source of this sequence is a young woman who had recovered from COVID-19. The chain was built from TRBV2 and TRBJ1-6; matching of 6 bases hints at TRBD1 as the D gene. The nucleotide sequence reads as follows: TGTGCCAGCAGTGACTTTTGGACAGTGAATTCACCCCTCCACTTT. Translated, it gives CASSDFWTVNSPLHF. The CDR3 plus the reference TRBV2 and TRBJ1-6 genes for the other parts give the full variable domain: EPEVTQTPSHQVTQMGQEVILRCVPISNHLYFYWYRQILGQKVEFLVSFYNNEISEKSEIFDDQFSVERPDGSNFTLKIRSTKLEDSAMYFCASSDFWTVNSPLHFGNGTRLTVT.